This T cell receptor (beta chain) was identified during a study of cytotoxic CD8 clonotypes in ibrutinib-treated CLL. Study summary: Partial response occurred in 24 patients and complete response in 2; at median about 72 months, approximately 15 remained remitted and approximately twelve progressed.

Measured with immunoSEQ multiplex PCR; TCRdb has only the in-frame clones, and not every one. The data contain fewer than 35,000 clones, about three quarters of them singletons. Turning to this clone: Its target is not known.

Overall study results and limits: The clonality went up when patients responded to ibrutinib and dropped back toward baseline at progression.

Germline assignment: CDR1 KGHSH and CDR2 LQKENI. The V and J ends lost 4 bases and 0 bases respectively, with 13 bases between them. This CDR3 contains 16 residues. This sequence originates from a human donor with chronic lymphocytic leukemia. The chain employs TRBV18 and TRBJ2-1, with a weak D call TRBD2 (5 bases). Sequences were derived from PBMCs, sampled after 24 months of ibrutinib treatment. CDR3 protein: CASSRGGLSSYNEQFF. CDR3 nucleotide sequence: TGTGCCAGCTCACGTGGAGGACTTAGCTCCTACAATGAGCAGTTCTTC.